This T cell receptor beta chain was recorded in a study of T cell responses to AZD1222 COVID-19 vaccine. A remark on this clone: Its target is not known.

Data came from immunoSEQ multiplex PCR; TCRdb stores just in-frame clones and leaves some out. The sample carries over 55,000 clones, about 83% recorded once. Study outcomes and limitations: Repertoire samples came only from after the peak T cell response. The donor group comprised mostly white British people and more females; the analysis possibly underestimated clonal diversity.

The sequence was collected from an adult in good health. This specimen consisted of peripheral blood, obtained on day 0 of AZD1222 vaccination.

DNA of the CDR3: TGTGCCAGCAGTGAAGCGGATGGGGGTATTGAAGCTTTCTTT. Translated: CASSEADGGIEAFF. The chain joins TRBV2 to TRBJ1-1, with D possibly matching TRBD1 (5 bases). The CDR3 runs to 14 residues. Germline CDR1 reads SNHLY; CDR2 reads FYNNEI. Trimming stripped 0 bases from V and 7 bases from J, with 12 bases between.